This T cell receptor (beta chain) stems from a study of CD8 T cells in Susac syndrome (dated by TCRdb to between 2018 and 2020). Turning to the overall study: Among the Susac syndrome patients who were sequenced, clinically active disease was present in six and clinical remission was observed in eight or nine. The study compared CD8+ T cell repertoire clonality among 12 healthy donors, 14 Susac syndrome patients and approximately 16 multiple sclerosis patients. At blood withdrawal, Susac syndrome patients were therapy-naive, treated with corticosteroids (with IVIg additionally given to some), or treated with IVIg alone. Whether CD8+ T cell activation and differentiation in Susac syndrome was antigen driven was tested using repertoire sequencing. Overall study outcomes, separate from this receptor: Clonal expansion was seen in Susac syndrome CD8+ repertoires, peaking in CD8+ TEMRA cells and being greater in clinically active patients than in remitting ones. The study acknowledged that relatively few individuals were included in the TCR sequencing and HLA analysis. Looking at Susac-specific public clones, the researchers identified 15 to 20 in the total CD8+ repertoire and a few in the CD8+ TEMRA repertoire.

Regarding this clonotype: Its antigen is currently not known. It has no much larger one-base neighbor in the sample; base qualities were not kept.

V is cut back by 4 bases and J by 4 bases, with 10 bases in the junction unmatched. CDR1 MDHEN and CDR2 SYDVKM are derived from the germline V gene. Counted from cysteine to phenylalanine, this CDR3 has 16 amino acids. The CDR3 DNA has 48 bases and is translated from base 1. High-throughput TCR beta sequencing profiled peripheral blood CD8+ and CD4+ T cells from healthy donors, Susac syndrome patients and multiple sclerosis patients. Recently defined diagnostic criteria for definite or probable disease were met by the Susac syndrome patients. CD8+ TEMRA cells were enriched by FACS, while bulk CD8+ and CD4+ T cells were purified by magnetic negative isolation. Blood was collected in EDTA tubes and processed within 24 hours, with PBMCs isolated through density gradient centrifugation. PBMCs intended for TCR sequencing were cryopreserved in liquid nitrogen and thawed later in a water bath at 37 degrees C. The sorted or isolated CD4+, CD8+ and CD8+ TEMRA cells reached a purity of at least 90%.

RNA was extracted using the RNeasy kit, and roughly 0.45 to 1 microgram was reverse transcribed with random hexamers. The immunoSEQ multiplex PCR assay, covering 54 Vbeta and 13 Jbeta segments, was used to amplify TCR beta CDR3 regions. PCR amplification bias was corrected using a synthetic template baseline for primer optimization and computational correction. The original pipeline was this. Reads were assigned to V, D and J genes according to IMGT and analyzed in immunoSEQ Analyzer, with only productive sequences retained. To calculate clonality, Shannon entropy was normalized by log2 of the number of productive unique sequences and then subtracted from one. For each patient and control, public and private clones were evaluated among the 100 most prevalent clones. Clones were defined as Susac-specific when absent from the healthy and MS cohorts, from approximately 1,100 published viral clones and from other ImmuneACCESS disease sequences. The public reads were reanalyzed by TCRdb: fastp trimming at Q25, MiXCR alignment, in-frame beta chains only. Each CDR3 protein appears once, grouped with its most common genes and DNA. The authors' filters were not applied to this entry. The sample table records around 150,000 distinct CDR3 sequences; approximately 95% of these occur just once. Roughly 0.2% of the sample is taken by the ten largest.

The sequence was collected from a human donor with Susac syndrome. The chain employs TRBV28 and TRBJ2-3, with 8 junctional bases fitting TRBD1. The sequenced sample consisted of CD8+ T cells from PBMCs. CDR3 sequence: CASSSPLDRASDTQYF. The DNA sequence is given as TGTGCCAGCAGTTCTCCCCTGGACAGGGCGTCAGATACGCAGTATTTT. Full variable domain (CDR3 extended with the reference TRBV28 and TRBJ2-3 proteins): DVKVTQSSRYLVKRTGEKVFLECVQDMDHENMFWYRQDPGLGLRLIYFSYDVKMKEKGDIPEGYSVSREKKERFSLILESASTNQTSMYLCASSSPLDRASDTQYFGPGTRLTVL.